One sample yielded the 9 T cell receptor beta chains listed below, sequenced in a study of a mutant IDH1 vaccine in newly diagnosed glioma. Which antigens these TCRs recognize remains unknown. The assay was immunoSEQ multiplex PCR, and TCRdb's table has in-frame clones only and misses some. The table has tens of thousands of clones, 75% to 95% seen once. Time point of the sample: week 47, end of study. Every vaccine dose comprised 300 ug of mutant IDH1 20-mer peptide plus topical imiquimod. The specimen comprised PBMCs, sampled from a glioma patient whose treatment included an IDH1 peptide vaccine. The receptors here all came from a middle-aged woman with glioma.

The genes are TRBV19 and TRBJ1-1; tentatively, D is TRBD1 (6 bases). The CDR3 is 14 amino acids. Trimming took off 7 bases at V and 1 base at J, with 13 bases between the two ends. CDR1 is LNHDA and CDR2 is SQIVND in the germline V gene (reference sequence). The CDR3 DNA reads as TGTGCCAGTACCCCCTCGGGACAGAACACTGAAGCTTTCTTT. It specifies CASTPSGQNTEAFF.

V gene TRBV9 combines with J gene TRBJ2-6; D gene ambiguous. Germline V CDR1 and CDR2: SGDLS, YYNGEE. The CDR3 consists of 15 residues. The germline V and J ends were trimmed by 0 bases and 4 bases, with 8 bases remaining between them. CDR3 residues: CASSVAGPGANVLTF. The CDR3 coding sequence is TGTGCCAGCAGCGTAGCTGGTCCCGGGGCCAACGTCCTGACTTTC.

The genes are TRBV6-5 and TRBJ2-1; 8 bases map to TRBD2. CDR3 length: 16 residues. Germline V gives CDR1 MNHEY, CDR2 SVGAGI. J gave up 4 bases and V 0 bases, and 5 bases lay outside the gene matches. The CDR3 loop reads CASSYSAGGSYNEQFF. CDR3 DNA: TGTGCCAGCAGTTACTCGGCGGGGGGTTCTTACAATGAGCAGTTCTTC.

J is TRBJ2-2 and V is TRBV10-2; the D gene is possibly TRBD2 (6 bases). The CDR3 spans 14 residues. Germline CDR1 and CDR2: WSHSY and SAAADI. The germline V and J ends were trimmed by 7 bases and 3 bases, with 12 bases remaining between them. The CDR3 DNA sequence: TGCGCCAGCAATCGGGGGAGGCACACCGGGGAGCTGTTTTTT. Translation gives CASNRGRHTGELFF.

This chain uses TRBV29-1 with TRBJ2-5; a weak D match, TRBD2 (6 bases). The germline gives CDR1 SQVTM, CDR2 ANQGSEA. The V end lost 2 bases, the J end lost 2 bases, and 9 bases lay between the germline ends. This CDR3 is built from 13 residues. CDR3 sequence reads: CSVERDSQETQYF. The DNA for the CDR3 is TGCAGCGTTGAAAGGGACTCTCAAGAGACCCAGTACTTC.

This rearrangement joins TRBV15 to TRBJ2-7, with D uncertain. CDR3 length: 13 residues. Trimming removed 2 bases from V and 2 bases from J, with 7 bases in between. Germline loops: CDR1 LNHNV, CDR2 YYDKDF (reference sequence). CDR3 region: CATSRKGPYEQYF. For the CDR3, the DNA is TGTGCCACCAGCAGAAAAGGCCCCTACGAGCAGTACTTC. The entire variable domain, with the rest obtained from reference TRBV15 and TRBJ2-7, is as follows: DAMVIQNPRYQVTQFGKPVTLSCSQTLNHNVMYWYQQKSSQAPKLLFHYYDKDFNNEADTPDNFQSRRPNTSFCFLDIRSPGLGDTAMYLCATSRKGPYEQYFGPGTRLTVT.

The J gene is TRBJ1-6, the V gene TRBV5-6; perhaps TRBD1 as D (6 bases). Germline V lookup: CDR1 SGHDT, CDR2 YYEEEE. Between the trimmed V and J ends, which lost 3 bases and 9 bases, there was a span of 16 bases. The CDR3 totals 15 residues. CDR3 sequence (DNA): TGTGCCAGCAGCTCCGGGACATTTGGAGGTTCACCCCTCCACTTT. Translated: CASSSGTFGGSPLHF.

This sequence joins TRBV6-5 and TRBJ1-3; 9 bases are shared with TRBD1. Trimming cost V 6 bases and J 4 bases; bases outside gene matches: 7. The CDR3 runs to 15 residues. The germline V gene has CDR1 MNHEY and CDR2 SVGAGI. CDR3 bases: TGTGCCAGCAGCGAGACAGGGGGGTTCGGAAACACCATATATTTT. Protein sequence: CASSETGGFGNTIYF.

The chain couples TRBV6-6 to TRBJ1-2; D possibly corresponds to TRBD1 (6 bases). The ends were cut back, 7 bases at V and 4 bases at J, with 19 bases in the middle. The CDR3 consists of 15 residues. Germline CDR1 and CDR2: MNHNY and SVGAGI (reference sequence). The CDR3 reads CASNPGAGRLYGYTF. CDR3 DNA sequence: TGTGCCAGCAATCCGGGGGCAGGCAGGCTCTATGGCTACACCTTC.